Shown below are 22 T cell receptor beta chains from a single sample sequenced in a study of post-analysis software for immune sequencing data. General study points: A few TRBV segments were significantly more frequent in patients than in controls. TRBV5-6, TRBV5-1 and TRBV20-1 were among these segments.

The TCR beta cDNA libraries contained unique molecular identifiers. TCRdb re-called the PCR reads through MiXCR, storing one row per CDR3 protein. The sample contains a few hundred thousand distinct CDR3 sequences, about a third of which appear only once. Which antigens these TCRs recognize remains unknown. Material: blood. These receptors were taken from a girl between 5 and 17 years old with multiple sclerosis.

Regarding this clonotype: The junction shows a germline mismatch at one end, possibly a read error. The chain links TRBV7-9 to TRBJ1-1; 9 bases fit TRBD1. This CDR3 comprises 14 residues. In germline, CDR1 is SEHNR, CDR2 FQNEAQ (reference sequence). The CDR3 is CVSSIQGADTEAFF. CDR3 nucleotides: TGTGTCAGCAGCATACAGGGGGCGGACACTGAAGCTTTCTTT.

The chain couples TRBV7-6 to TRBJ2-6; D ambiguous. Germline CDR1 reads SGHVS; CDR2 reads FNYEAQ. Trimming took off 4 bases at V and 4 bases at J, with 8 bases between the two ends. This CDR3 comprises 14 residues. The CDR3 loop is CASSSASGANVLTF. CDR3 in DNA: TGTGCCAGCAGCTCGGCCAGCGGGGCCAACGTCCTGACTTTC.

This clonotype was seen a handful of times. The chain is built from TRBV3-1 and TRBJ2-5, with 8 positions matching TRBD2. The end of the DNA fits TRBJ2-7 better, so the J call may be wrong. The CDR3 contains 18 residues. Looked up from germline, CDR1 is LGHDT and CDR2 is YNNKEL (reference sequence). CDR3 coding DNA: TGTGCCAGCAGCCAAGACTTCCGAGTCGGCGGGGGGAACTACGAGCAGTACTTC. Translation gives CASSQDFRVGGGNYEQYF.

The chain recombines TRBV3-1 with TRBJ2-7; 8 nucleotides match TRBD2. After removal of 1 base from V and 6 bases from J, the junction contained 8 bases not matched to a gene. CDR3 length: 15 residues. The germline CDR1 and CDR2 sequences are LGHDT and YNNKEL (reference sequence). The CDR3, as DNA: TGTGCCAGCAGCCAAGTCGCGGGGGGCCAGAGCGAGCAGTACTTC. This codes for CASSQVAGGQSEQYF.

The chain has TRBV6-5 and TRBJ1-2; D may be TRBD1 (5 bases). The germline V gene encodes CDR1 MNHEY and CDR2 SVGAGI. The CDR3 runs 14 residues. Trimming shortened V by 2 bases and J by 5 bases, and 12 bases separated the two germline ends. Here the CDR3 DNA reads TGTGCCAGCAGTTACGCCAGGGAACCTTATGGCTACACCTTC. Protein product: CASSYAREPYGYTF.

This clonotype occurred a few times. The chain uses TRBV28 and TRBJ2-7; D call uncertain. This CDR3 contains 16 residues. Germline V gene data show CDR1 as MDHEN and CDR2 as SYDVKM. Trimming removed 2 bases from V and 1 base from J, with 15 bases in between. CDR3 sequence (DNA): TGTGCCAGCAGTTTAAGGATCCAAAAGGCGTCCTACGAGCAGTACTTC. Translated: CASSLRIQKASYEQYF.

This rearrangement joins TRBV6-1 to TRBJ1-1; D is possibly TRBD1 (6 bases). Germline V gives CDR1 MNHNS, CDR2 SASEGT. The CDR3 spans 14 residues. V shed 6 bases and J shed 0 bases, with 11 bases lying between them. CDR3 residues: CASRVTGLNTEAFF. CDR3 coding DNA: TGTGCCAGCAGGGTGACAGGATTGAACACTGAAGCTTTCTTT.

The chain links TRBV28 to TRBJ2-7; tentatively, D is TRBD1 or TRBD2 (5 bases each). Germline V gene data show CDR1 as MDHEN and CDR2 as SYDVKM. This CDR3 comprises 15 residues. V lost 3 bases and J lost 0, with 12 bases in between. In DNA form, the CDR3 reads TGTGCCAGCAGTTTCGGGACGGGAAGCTCCTACGAGCAGTACTTC. Amino acids: CASSFGTGSSYEQYF.

This rearrangement joins TRBV12-3 or TRBV12-4 to TRBJ1-2, with 7 nucleotides matching TRBD1. V was clipped by 4 bases and J by 0 bases; unmatched bases: 5. The CDR3 has 15 residues. The CDR3 sequence is CASSSRQGPNYGYTF. CDR3 sequence (DNA): TGTGCCAGCAGTTCGCGACAGGGTCCTAACTATGGCTACACCTTC.

This clonotype was detected a few times. This chain links TRBV7-9 with TRBJ1-2; weak D call: TRBD1 (5 bases). V shed 5 bases and J shed 6 bases, with 22 bases lying between them. This CDR3 comprises 16 residues. CDR1 SEHNR and CDR2 FQNEAQ come from the germline V gene (reference sequence). As DNA, the CDR3 is TGTGCCAGCAGCCCAGAGACGGGCCTCAGGGACCATGGCTACACCTTC. Encoded protein: CASSPETGLRDHGYTF.

This chain joins TRBV5-5 and TRBJ1-2; D gene ambiguous. This CDR3 has 14 residues. The germline V gene encodes CDR1 SGHKS and CDR2 YYEKEE (reference sequence). The ends were cut back, 5 bases at V and 2 bases at J, with 13 bases in the middle. Written as DNA, the CDR3 is TGTGCCAGCAGACGACCGGGAGAAAACTATGGCTACACCTTC. Amino acid sequence: CASRRPGENYGYTF.

This chain uses TRBV5-1 with TRBJ2-1, with 11 positions matching TRBD2. This CDR3 has 16 amino acids. The germline V gene encodes CDR1 SGHRS and CDR2 YFSETQ. Trimming took 2 bases from V and 3 from J; bases not matched to a gene: 4. CDR3 residues: CASSLQLAGDYNEQFF. The CDR3 DNA follows: TGCGCCAGCAGCTTACAACTAGCGGGGGACTACAATGAGCAGTTCTTC.

Points on this clonotype: At one end, the junction sequence differs from germline, possibly due to a read error. The V gene is TRBV25-1, the J gene TRBJ1-2; TRBD1 is a possible D gene (5 bases). Germline loops: CDR1 MGHDK, CDR2 SYGVNS. The CDR3 covers 14 residues. The CDR3, as DNA: TGTGTCAGCAGTGACTCTGGGACGGGCTGTGGCTACACCTTC. This translates into CVSSDSGTGCGYTF.

The J gene is TRBJ2-5, the V gene TRBV5-1; TRBD1 is a possible D gene (5 bases). Germline assignment: CDR1 SGHRS and CDR2 YFSETQ. CDR3 length: 15 amino acids. V dropped 3 bases and J dropped 4 bases, with 16 bases sitting between them. CDR3 DNA sequence: TGCGCCAGCAGCTCGGCGCCAAGGCAGGGAGAGACCCAGTACTTC. It translates to CASSSAPRQGETQYF.

This clonotype occurred a few times. CDR3 loop: CASSTETGWLETQYF. CDR3 nucleotide sequence: TGTGCCAGCAGCACCGAGACAGGGTGGCTTGAGACCCAGTACTTC. The chain employs TRBV7-2 and TRBJ2-5; 7 bases line up with TRBD1. Germline lookup yields CDR1 SGHTA and CDR2 FQGNSA. J gave up 5 bases and V 5 bases, and 11 bases lay outside the gene matches. This CDR3 contains 15 residues.

This clonotype was observed a handful of times. V gene TRBV13 combines with J gene TRBJ1-2; D is perhaps TRBD1 (6 bases). CDR1 and CDR2 from the germline V gene are PRHDT and FYEKMQ (reference sequence). The V end lost 5 bases, the J end lost 0 bases, and 13 bases lay between the germline ends. The CDR3 is made up of 15 amino acids. The CDR3 DNA reads TGTGCCAGCAGCCCGAGGGGGGGTACTAACTATGGCTACACCTTC. Translated: CASSPRGGTNYGYTF.

Ten or more counts support this clonotype. The chain carries TRBV7-2 and TRBJ2-1, with 8 bases lining up with TRBD1. CDR3 size: 16 residues. Germline values: CDR1 SGHTA, CDR2 FQGNSA. The V and J ends lost 5 bases and 5 bases, in that order; junction bases with no gene match: 11. Written as DNA, the CDR3 is TGTGCCAGCAGCACACGGACAGGGAATGGGGACAATGAGCAGTTCTTC. Translation gives CASSTRTGNGDNEQFF.

The J gene is TRBJ2-4, the V gene TRBV5-5, with TRBD2 matching over 9 bases. The CDR3 extends over 16 amino acids. Germline CDR1 reads SGHKS; CDR2 reads YYEKEE (reference sequence). V shed 4 bases, J shed 0 bases, and the junction held 5 bases outside the gene matches. This CDR3 reads CASSPARGGAKNIQYF. CDR3 nucleotides: TGTGCCAGCAGCCCTGCGCGGGGGGGAGCCAAAAACATTCAGTACTTC.

About this clonotype: At one end the junction does not follow the germline gene, possibly because of a read error. CDR3 sequence: CASSFGRSDAQYF. In DNA form, the CDR3 reads TGTGCCAGCAGCTTCGGAAGGTCAGATGCGCAGTATTTT. The chain is built from TRBV7-6 and TRBJ2-3; D is unclear. This CDR3 has 13 amino acids. CDR1 and CDR2 from the germline V gene are SGHVS and FNYEAQ.

This sequence joins TRBV5-6 and TRBJ2-7, with 8 nucleotides matching TRBD1. The CDR3 is 14 residues long. With 7 bases clipped from V and 3 bases from J, the junction kept 9 bases outside the gene matches. CDR1 and CDR2 from the germline V gene are SGHDT and YYEEEE. The CDR3 region has the DNA TGTGCCAGCCCCCCGACAGGGGACGACTACGAGCAGTACTTC. Translation: CASPPTGDDYEQYF.

The V call is TRBV5-1, the J call TRBJ1-2; D gene uncertain. This CDR3 has 14 amino acids. Germline V gene sequence: CDR1 SGHRS, CDR2 YFSETQ. Trimming took off 5 bases at V and 1 base at J, with 12 bases between the two ends. CDR3 loop: CASRKSAYNYGYTF. The CDR3 DNA reads TGCGCCAGCAGGAAGTCGGCTTATAACTATGGCTACACCTTC. Based on the CDR3 plus reference TRBV5-1 and TRBJ1-2, the full variable domain is KAGVTQTPRYLIKTRGQQVTLSCSPISGHRSVSWYQQTPGQGLQFLFEYFSETQRNKGNFPGRFSGRQFSNSRSEMNVSTLELGDSALYLCASRKSAYNYGYTFGSGTRLTVV.

The V call is TRBV13, the J call TRBJ1-2; TRBD1 matches at 10 bases. Trimming took 5 bases from V and 7 from J; bases not matched to a gene: 7. The CDR3 length is 14 residues. Germline V gene sequence: CDR1 PRHDT, CDR2 FYEKMQ (reference sequence). As DNA, the CDR3 is TGTGCCAGCAGCCCGGGACAGGGGAATTCTGGCTACACCTTC. As protein: CASSPGQGNSGYTF. Based on the CDR3 plus reference TRBV13 and TRBJ1-2, the full variable domain is AAGVIQSPRHLIKEKRETATLKCYPIPRHDTVYWYQQGPGQDPQFLISFYEKMQSDKGSIPDRFSAQQFSDYHSELNMSSLELGDSALYFCASSPGQGNSGYTFGSGTRLTVV.